This T cell receptor beta chain is drawn from a study of T and B cells in COVID-19 patients. Whole-study context: Critical illness requiring mechanical ventilation or extracorporeal membrane oxygenation affected three fifths of the roughly 20 active-infection patients. Findings and caveats of the study: Patients with COVID-19 reportedly showed strongly skewed T cell receptor beta variable and joining gene usage. Exclusive to the recovered cohort were 2,000 to 2,500 TCR clusters, 30 to 40 of them with low generation probability. Highly clonal in active COVID-19, TRB repertoires exceeded healthy-donor diversity and richness at recovery.

This clonotype has at least ten counts. Antigen unknown. TRB rearrangements were amplified by multiplex PCR with BIOMED2 TRB-A/B primers. In TCRdb, the multiplex PCR reads were re-called with MiXCR into one record per CDR3 protein. This sample carries over 10,000 distinct CDR3 sequences, 25% of them seen once, and the ten largest clones take about 4.1%. Blood genomic DNA input for TRB amplification was about 250-500 ng. The sequenced sample consisted of blood. This TCR came from a human donor who had recovered from COVID-19.

CDR3 bases: TGTGCCAGCTACCGCTGGCTAGCGGGGAACAATGAGCAGTTCTTC. It specifies CASYRWLAGNNEQFF. The chain uses TRBV6-2 or TRBV6-3 and TRBJ2-1; TRBD2 aligns across 9 bases. CDR1 and CDR2 from the germline V gene are MNHEY and SVGEGT. V lost 8 bases to trimming and J lost 5 bases; unmatched junction nucleotides: 10. This CDR3 has 15 residues.